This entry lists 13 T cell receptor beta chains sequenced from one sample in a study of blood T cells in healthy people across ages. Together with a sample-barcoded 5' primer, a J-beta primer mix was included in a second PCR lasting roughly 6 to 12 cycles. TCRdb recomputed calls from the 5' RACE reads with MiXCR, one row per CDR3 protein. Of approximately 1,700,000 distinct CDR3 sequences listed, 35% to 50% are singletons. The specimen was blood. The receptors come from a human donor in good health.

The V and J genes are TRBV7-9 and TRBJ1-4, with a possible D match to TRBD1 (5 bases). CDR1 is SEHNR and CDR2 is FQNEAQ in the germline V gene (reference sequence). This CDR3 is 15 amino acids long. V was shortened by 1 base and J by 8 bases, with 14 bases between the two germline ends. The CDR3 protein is CASSLVGASWEKLFF. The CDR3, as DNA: TGTGCCAGCAGCTTAGTTGGGGCGAGCTGGGAAAAACTGTTTTTT.

CDR3 nucleotide sequence: TGCGCCAGCAGCCAGGGACAGGCTAGCAATCAGCCCCAGCATTTT. Its translation: CASSQGQASNQPQHF. The V and J genes are TRBV4-1 and TRBJ1-5, with 8 bases identical to TRBD1. Per germline, CDR1 MGHRA and CDR2 YSYEKL. The ends lost 3 bases at V and 0 bases at J; junction bases unmatched: 1. The CDR3 is made up of 15 amino acids.

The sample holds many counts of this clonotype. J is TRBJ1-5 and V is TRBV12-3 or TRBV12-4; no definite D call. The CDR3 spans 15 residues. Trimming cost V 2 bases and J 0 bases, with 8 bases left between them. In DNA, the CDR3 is TGTGCCAGCAGTTTATGGGGTTCTAGCAATCAGCCCCAGCATTTT. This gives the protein CASSLWGSSNQPQHF.

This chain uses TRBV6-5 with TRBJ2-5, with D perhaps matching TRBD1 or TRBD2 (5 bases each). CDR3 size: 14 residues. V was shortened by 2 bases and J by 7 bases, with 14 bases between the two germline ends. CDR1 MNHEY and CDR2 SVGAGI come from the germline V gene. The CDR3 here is CASSYDPIGGTQYF. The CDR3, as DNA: TGTGCCAGCAGTTACGACCCGATTGGGGGGACCCAGTACTTC.

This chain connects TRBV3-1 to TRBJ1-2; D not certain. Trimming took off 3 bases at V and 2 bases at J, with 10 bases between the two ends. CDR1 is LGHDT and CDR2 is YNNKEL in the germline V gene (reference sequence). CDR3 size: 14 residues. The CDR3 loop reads CASSHLLENYGYTF. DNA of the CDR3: TGTGCCAGCAGCCACCTACTGGAGAACTATGGCTACACCTTC.

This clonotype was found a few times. The CDR3 loop reads CASGLGGYTQYF. CDR3 nucleotides: TGTGCTAGTGGTTTGGGGGGATATACGCAGTATTTT. The chain uses TRBV12-5 and TRBJ2-3; the D is unclear. The CDR3 consists of 12 residues. Germline CDR1 and CDR2: LGHNT and FRNRAP. The germline V and J ends were trimmed by 1 base and 7 bases, with 6 bases remaining between them. Using reference TRBV12-5 and TRBJ2-3 for the parts outside the CDR3, the full variable domain is DARVTQTPRHKVTEMGQEVTMRCQPILGHNTVFWYRQTMMQGLELLAYFRNRAPLDDSGMPKDRFSAEMPDATLATLKIQPSEPRDSAVYFCASGLGGYTQYFGPGTRLTVL.

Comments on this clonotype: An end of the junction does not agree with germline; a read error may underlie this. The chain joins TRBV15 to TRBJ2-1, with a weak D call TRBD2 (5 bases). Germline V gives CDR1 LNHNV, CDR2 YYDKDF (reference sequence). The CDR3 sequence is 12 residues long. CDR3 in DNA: TGTGCCACCAGCAGGTTCGGGAATGGGCAGTTCTTC. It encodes CATSRFGNGQFF.

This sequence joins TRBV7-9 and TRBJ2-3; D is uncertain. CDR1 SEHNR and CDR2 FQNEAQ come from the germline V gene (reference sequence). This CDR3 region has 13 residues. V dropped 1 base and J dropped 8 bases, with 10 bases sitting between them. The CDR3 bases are TGTGCCAGCAGCTTAGTTTCCGTAGGTACGCAGTATTTT. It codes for CASSLVSVGTQYF.

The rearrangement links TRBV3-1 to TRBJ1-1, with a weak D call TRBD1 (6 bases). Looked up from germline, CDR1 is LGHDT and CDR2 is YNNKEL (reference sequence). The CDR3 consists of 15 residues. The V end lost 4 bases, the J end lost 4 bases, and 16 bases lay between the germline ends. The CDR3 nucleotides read TGTGCCAGCAGCCTCGATGAGGGGGGCGGCACTGAAGCTTTCTTT. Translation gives CASSLDEGGGTEAFF.

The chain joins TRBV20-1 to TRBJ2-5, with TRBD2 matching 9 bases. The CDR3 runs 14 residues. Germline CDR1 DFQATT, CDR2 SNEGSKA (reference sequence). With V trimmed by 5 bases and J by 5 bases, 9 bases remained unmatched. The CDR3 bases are TGCAGTGCTCCTAGGGGGCGGGGGGGTGAGACCCAGTACTTC. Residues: CSAPRGRGGETQYF.

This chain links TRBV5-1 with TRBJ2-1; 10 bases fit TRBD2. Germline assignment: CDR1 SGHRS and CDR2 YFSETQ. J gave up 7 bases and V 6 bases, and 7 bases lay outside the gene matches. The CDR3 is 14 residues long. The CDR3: CASTSGGAGNEQFF. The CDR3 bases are TGCGCCAGCACGAGCGGGGGGGCCGGGAATGAGCAGTTCTTC.

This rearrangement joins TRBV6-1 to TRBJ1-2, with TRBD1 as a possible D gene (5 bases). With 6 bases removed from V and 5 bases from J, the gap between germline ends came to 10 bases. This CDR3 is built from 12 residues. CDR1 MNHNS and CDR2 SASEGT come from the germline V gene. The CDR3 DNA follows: TGTGCCAGCAGGGCGACAGAGTATGGCTACACCTTC. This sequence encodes CASRATEYGYTF.

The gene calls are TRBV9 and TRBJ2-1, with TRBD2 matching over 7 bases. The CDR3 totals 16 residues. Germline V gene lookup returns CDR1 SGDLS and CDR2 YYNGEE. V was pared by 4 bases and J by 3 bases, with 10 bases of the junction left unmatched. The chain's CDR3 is CASSLLAGVGYNEQFF. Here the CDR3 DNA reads TGTGCCAGCAGCTTACTTGCGGGGGTCGGCTACAATGAGCAGTTCTTC.